This T cell receptor (beta chain) comes out of a study of shared clonotypes between healthy human individuals. Sequenced by immunoSEQ multiplex PCR; TCRdb stores in-frame clones only, minus some. This table has 450,000 to 600,000 clones, 75% to 85% appearing once. General study findings and limits: Only blood underwent sampling, and tissue repertoires likely differ.

Germline V gene lookup returns CDR1 SGHTA and CDR2 FQGNSA. The trim removed 5 bases at V and 3 bases at J, leaving 6 bases unmatched. This CDR3 region has 15 residues. Comments on this clone: Its antigen is still unknown.

This chain joins TRBV7-2 and TRBJ2-2; 7 nucleotides match TRBD1. The source of this sequence is a woman aged 40 to 55 in good health. Some clones in this sample may be carry-over from other donors' samples. Material for sequencing was PBMCs. CDR3 coding DNA: TGTGCCAGCAGCCCGAGGGGGCTATACACCGGGGAGCTGTTTTTT. It codes for CASSPRGLYTGELFF.